These 18 T cell receptor beta chains share one sample of origin, sequenced in a study of human T cells and chemical hapten exposure. In TCRdb, the RACE reads were re-called with MiXCR into one record per CDR3 protein. In the table there are over 50,000 distinct CDR3 sequences, roughly 9% of which are singletons. The sample's time point: pre-sensitization, week 0. Regarding treatment: therapeutic diphenylcyclopropenone sensitization with weekly scalp DPC. Total RNA came from unfractionated whole blood. The specimen was whole blood, collected in connection with sensitization to the hapten diphenylcyclopropenone (DPC). These receptors originate from a young woman with alopecia areata. Some clones in this sample may be carry-over from other donors' samples.

In this sample, this clonotype turned up a few times. This chain uses TRBV12-3 or TRBV12-4 with TRBJ2-7, with 7 positions matching TRBD1. CDR3 length: 15 residues. Losses at the gene ends were 4 bases for V and 4 bases for J; bases not matched to a gene: 10. CDR3 bases: TGTGCCAGCAGTTCACCAAGACAGGGAACGTACGAGCAGTACTTC. It translates to CASSSPRQGTYEQYF.

This clonotype was seen a few times. The chain carries TRBV6-2 or TRBV6-3 and TRBJ2-6; D is undetermined. Germline lookup yields CDR1 MNHEY and CDR2 SVGEGT. Deletions cut 6 bases from V and 1 base from J, with 13 bases between. The CDR3 is made up of 16 amino acids. DNA of the CDR3: TGTGCCAGCAGCAGAGCCACTCGGTCTGGGGCCAACGTCCTGACTTTC. Protein sequence: CASSRATRSGANVLTF.

This clonotype showed up just a few times. The chain couples TRBV4-1 to TRBJ2-7, with 7 bases fitting TRBD1. CDR3 length: 14 residues. Trimming cost V 4 bases and J 3 bases; bases outside gene matches: 6. Germline assignment: CDR1 MGHRA and CDR2 YSYEKL. CDR3: CASSLNGQDYEQYF. As DNA, the CDR3 is TGCGCCAGCAGCCTAAACGGACAGGACTACGAGCAGTACTTC.

The chain has TRBV7-2 and TRBJ1-6; D remains ambiguous. Germline V gene data show CDR1 as SGHTA and CDR2 as FQGNSA. This CDR3 has 15 amino acids. Trimming removed 3 bases from V and 7 bases from J, with 13 bases in between. Here the CDR3 reads CASSLVGPPNSPLHF. The CDR3 DNA follows: TGTGCCAGCAGCTTGGTCGGACCCCCCAATTCACCCCTCCACTTT.

This clonotype was found a few times. The chain carries TRBV6-6 and TRBJ2-1, with 9 nucleotides matching TRBD1. V dropped 2 bases and J dropped 8; count of bases not matched to a gene: 10. This CDR3 region has 16 residues. Germline V gene data show CDR1 as MNHNY and CDR2 as SVGAGI (reference sequence). The chain's CDR3 is CASSYPRDREEDEQFF. In DNA, the CDR3 is TGTGCCAGCAGTTACCCCCGGGACAGGGAGGAGGATGAGCAGTTCTTC.

There are a few counts of this clonotype. V is TRBV4-2 and J is TRBJ2-3, with 7 bases that match TRBD1. Germline CDR1 reads LGHNA; CDR2 reads YNFKEQ. V lost 3 bases and J lost 4; bases outside the gene matches: 19. The CDR3 is 19 residues long. The CDR3: CASSHDRVSGRAYADTQYF. The DNA of the CDR3 is TGTGCCAGCAGCCACGACAGGGTTTCCGGAAGGGCCTATGCAGATACGCAGTATTTT.

The chain uses TRBV15 and TRBJ2-7, with 15 bases that match TRBD2. The CDR3 extends over 19 amino acids. With V trimmed by 5 bases and J by 1 base, 12 bases remained unmatched. The germline gives CDR1 LNHNV, CDR2 YYDKDF (reference sequence). In DNA, the CDR3 is TGTGCCACCAGCCCCCTGAAGGGACTAGCGGGGGGCTCTTCCTACGAGCAGTACTTC. It codes for CATSPLKGLAGGSSYEQYF.

This clonotype was detected only a few times. In DNA form, the CDR3 reads TGTGCCAGCAGCTTAGAAGGGACAGGGCCTCAGCCCCAGCATTTT. Protein sequence: CASSLEGTGPQPQHF. The chain combines TRBV7-2 with TRBJ1-5, with TRBD1 matching over 9 bases. This CDR3 is built from 15 residues. Germline CDR1 is SGHTA and CDR2 is FQGNSA. After removal of 1 base from V and 6 bases from J, the junction contained 4 bases not matched to a gene.

This clonotype turned up a few times. The chain carries TRBV11-2 and TRBJ1-1; 7 bases fit TRBD1. The germline V gene encodes CDR1 SGHAT and CDR2 FQNNGV. Trimming removed 4 bases from V and 8 bases from J; junction bases left unmatched: 7. The CDR3 has 13 residues. In nucleotides, the CDR3 is TGTGCCAGCAGCTGGAGGGAGGGGGCAGAAGCTTTCTTT. Protein product: CASSWREGAEAFF.

This clonotype appeared a few times. This chain links TRBV5-1 with TRBJ2-5; TRBD1 agrees at 10 bases. The CDR3 is made up of 16 amino acids. Unmatched junction bases numbered 3, after V lost 0 bases and J lost 1 base. The germline gives CDR1 SGHRS, CDR2 YFSETQ. Here the CDR3 reads CASSLAGTGVQETQYF. Written as DNA, the CDR3 is TGCGCCAGCAGCTTGGCCGGGACAGGGGTCCAAGAGACCCAGTACTTC.

The rearrangement uses TRBV7-9 and TRBJ1-3, with TRBD1 as a possible D gene (6 bases). The CDR3 runs 22 residues. The V gene's germline CDR1 is SEHNR and CDR2 FQNEAQ (reference sequence). Trimming took off 7 bases at V and 2 bases at J, with 36 bases between the two ends. The DNA for the CDR3 is TGTGCCAGCATCCAACCAACCCACAGGGCACCTTCTCTGGTTTTTACTGGAAACACCATATATTTT. Translated, it gives CASIQPTHRAPSLVFTGNTIYF.

In its sample, this clonotype was seen many times. The chain is built from TRBV20-1 and TRBJ1-1; D is undetermined. Germline loops: CDR1 DFQATT, CDR2 SNEGSKA (reference sequence). V shed 3 bases and J shed 0 bases, with 11 bases lying between them. The CDR3 has 14 residues. The CDR3 coding sequence is TGCAGTGCTAGGCCTGGGCACCTGAACACTGAAGCTTTCTTT. It encodes CSARPGHLNTEAFF.

This clonotype has ten or more counts. The chain is built from TRBV28 and TRBJ2-3; weak D call: TRBD1 (5 bases). The CDR3 loop spans 14 amino acids. Germline assignment: CDR1 MDHEN and CDR2 SYDVKM. V lost 5 bases, J lost 3 bases, and 12 bases lay in between. CDR3 in amino acids: CASSRSGWTDTQYF. Written as DNA, the CDR3 is TGTGCCAGCAGTAGGTCAGGGTGGACAGATACGCAGTATTTT.

This clonotype has just a few counts. The chain couples TRBV7-6 to TRBJ2-6; unclear D gene. The CDR3 loop spans 15 amino acids. Germline-derived CDR1 and CDR2 are SGHVS and FNYEAQ. V was cut by 5 bases and J by 2 bases, with 10 bases left in between. The CDR3 loop reads CASSPMPTGANVLTF. In DNA form, the CDR3 reads TGTGCCAGCAGCCCAATGCCAACTGGGGCCAACGTCCTGACTTTC.

This clonotype has more than one count but fewer than ten. This chain uses TRBV28 with TRBJ1-1, with D unclear. V lost 6 bases to trimming and J lost 4 bases, with 9 bases between them. This CDR3 has 12 amino acids. CDR1 is MDHEN, CDR2 SYDVKM, per germline. CDR3: CASSPWFTEAFF. The DNA for the CDR3 is TGTGCCAGCAGCCCTTGGTTCACTGAAGCTTTCTTT.

This clonotype was recorded many times. The rearrangement links TRBV5-1 to TRBJ2-6; D is unclear. Between the trimmed V and J ends, which lost 4 bases and 0 bases, there was a span of 11 bases. The CDR3 runs 16 residues. The germline CDR1 and CDR2 sequences are SGHRS and YFSETQ. In DNA, the CDR3 is TGCGCCAGCAGCCCGAGTTTCAGCTCTGGGGCCAACGTCCTGACTTTC. This gives the protein CASSPSFSSGANVLTF. Full variable domain (outside the CDR3, taken from reference TRBV5-1 and TRBJ2-6): KAGVTQTPRYLIKTRGQQVTLSCSPISGHRSVSWYQQTPGQGLQFLFEYFSETQRNKGNFPGRFSGRQFSNSRSEMNVSTLELGDSALYLCASSPSFSSGANVLTFGAGSRLTVL.

The rearrangement uses TRBV6-6 and TRBJ2-7; 7 bases are a match to TRBD2. The junction had 3 bases not matched to a gene; V was cut back by 6 bases and J by 4 bases. CDR3 length equals 12 residues. The germline CDR1 and CDR2 sequences are MNHNY and SVGAGI (reference sequence). The CDR3 coding sequence is TGTGCCAGCAGATGGGAGGGGTACGAGCAGTACTTC. Translation: CASRWEGYEQYF.

The sample holds a few counts of this clonotype. The chain joins TRBV29-1 to TRBJ1-6, with 8 bases matching TRBD1. CDR3 size: 13 residues. In germline, CDR1 is SQVTM, CDR2 ANQGSEA. Germline trimming cut 6 bases from V and 6 bases from J; bases unmatched to any gene: 4. The CDR3 DNA sequence: TGCAGCGTCCGACAGGGGCTTAATTCACCCCTCCACTTT. It codes for CSVRQGLNSPLHF.